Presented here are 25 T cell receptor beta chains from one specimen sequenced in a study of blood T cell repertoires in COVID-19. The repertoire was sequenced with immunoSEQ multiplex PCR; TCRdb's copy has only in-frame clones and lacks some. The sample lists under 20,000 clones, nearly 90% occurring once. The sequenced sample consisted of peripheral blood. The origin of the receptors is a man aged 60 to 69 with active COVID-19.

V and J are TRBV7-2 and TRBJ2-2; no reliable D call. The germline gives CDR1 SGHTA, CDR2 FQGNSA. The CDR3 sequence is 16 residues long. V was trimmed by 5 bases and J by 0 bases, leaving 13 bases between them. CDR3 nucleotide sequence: TGTGCCAGCAGCCACATTAGCACCACGAACACCGGGGAGCTGTTTTTT. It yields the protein CASSHISTTNTGELFF. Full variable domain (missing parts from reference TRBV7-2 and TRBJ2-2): GAGVSQSPSNKVTEKGKDVELRCDPISGHTALYWYRQSLGQGLEFLIYFQGNSAPDKSGLPSDRFSAERTGGSVSTLTIQRTQQEDSAVYLCASSHISTTNTGELFFGEGSRLTVL.

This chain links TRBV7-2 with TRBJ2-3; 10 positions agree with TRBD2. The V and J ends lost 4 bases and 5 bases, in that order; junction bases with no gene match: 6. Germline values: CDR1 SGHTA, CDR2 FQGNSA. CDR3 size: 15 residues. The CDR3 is CASSSTSGDGDTQYF. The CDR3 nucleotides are TGTGCCAGCAGCTCAACTAGCGGGGACGGAGATACGCAGTATTTT.

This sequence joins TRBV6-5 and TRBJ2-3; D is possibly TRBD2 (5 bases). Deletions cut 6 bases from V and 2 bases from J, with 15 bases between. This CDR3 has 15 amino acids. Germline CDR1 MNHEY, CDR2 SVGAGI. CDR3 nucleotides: TGTGCCAGCAGAGCTAGCTTGGGAGACACAGATACGCAGTATTTT. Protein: CASRASLGDTDTQYF.

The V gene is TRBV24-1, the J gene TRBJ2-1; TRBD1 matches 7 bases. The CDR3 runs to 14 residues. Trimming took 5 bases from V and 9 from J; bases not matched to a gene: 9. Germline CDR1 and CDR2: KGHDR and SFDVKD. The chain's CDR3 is CATSVSRGFAEQFF. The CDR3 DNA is TGTGCCACCAGTGTCAGCAGGGGGTTCGCTGAGCAGTTCTTC.

CDR3 nucleotide sequence: TGTGCCAGCAGCGACCGGGACAACTTC. The encoded protein is CASSDRDNF. The chain is built from TRBV21-1 and TRBJ2-7; the table's D call of TRBD1 was not tested on the DNA. TRBV21-1 is designated a pseudogene. This CDR3 spans 9 amino acids.

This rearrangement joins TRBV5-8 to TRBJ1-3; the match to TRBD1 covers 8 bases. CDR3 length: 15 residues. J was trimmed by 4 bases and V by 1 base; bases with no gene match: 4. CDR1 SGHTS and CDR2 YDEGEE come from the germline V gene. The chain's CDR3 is CASSLSGGAGNTIYF. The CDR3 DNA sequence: TGTGCCAGCAGCTTGTCAGGGGGCGCCGGAAACACCATATATTTT.

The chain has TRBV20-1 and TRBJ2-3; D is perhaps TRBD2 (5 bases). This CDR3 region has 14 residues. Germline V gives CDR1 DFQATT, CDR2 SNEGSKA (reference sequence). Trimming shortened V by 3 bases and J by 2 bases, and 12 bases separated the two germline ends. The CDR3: CSASKDSATDTQYF. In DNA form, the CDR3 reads TGCAGTGCTAGTAAGGACTCTGCCACAGATACGCAGTATTTT.

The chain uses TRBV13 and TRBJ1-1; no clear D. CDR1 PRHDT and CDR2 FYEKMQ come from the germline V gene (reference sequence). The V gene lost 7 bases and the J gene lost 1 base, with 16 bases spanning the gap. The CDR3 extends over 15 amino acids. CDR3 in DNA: TGTGCCAGCACACCTTTGGCCCCAACGAACACTGAAGCTTTCTTT. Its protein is CASTPLAPTNTEAFF.

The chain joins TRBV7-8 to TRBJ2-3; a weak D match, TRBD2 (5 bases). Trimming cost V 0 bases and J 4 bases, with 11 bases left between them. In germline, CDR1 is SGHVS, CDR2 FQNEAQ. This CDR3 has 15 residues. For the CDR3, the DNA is TGTGCCAGCAGCTTAGCGAGGGTAGGGCCAGATACGCAGTATTTT. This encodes CASSLARVGPDTQYF.

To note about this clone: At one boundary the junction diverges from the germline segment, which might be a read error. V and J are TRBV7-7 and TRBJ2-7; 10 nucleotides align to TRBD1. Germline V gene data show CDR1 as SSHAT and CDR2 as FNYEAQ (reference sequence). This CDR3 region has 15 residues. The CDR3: CASSVGTGVSYEQYF. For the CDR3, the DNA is TGTGCTAGCAGCGTTGGGACAGGGGTTTCCTACGAGCAGTACTTC.

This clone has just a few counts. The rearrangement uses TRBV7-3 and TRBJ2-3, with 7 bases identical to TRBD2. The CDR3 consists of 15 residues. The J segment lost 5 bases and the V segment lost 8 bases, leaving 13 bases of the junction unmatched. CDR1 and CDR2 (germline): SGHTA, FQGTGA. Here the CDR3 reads CASGAEAGTIDTQYF. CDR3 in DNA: TGTGCCAGCGGCGCAGAAGCGGGAACCATAGATACGCAGTATTTT. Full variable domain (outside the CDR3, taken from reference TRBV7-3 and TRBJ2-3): GAGVSQTPSNKVTEKGKYVELRCDPISGHTALYWYRQSLGQGPEFLIYFQGTGAADDSGLPNDRFFAVRPEGSVSTLKIQRTERGDSAVYLCASGAEAGTIDTQYFGPGTRLTVL.

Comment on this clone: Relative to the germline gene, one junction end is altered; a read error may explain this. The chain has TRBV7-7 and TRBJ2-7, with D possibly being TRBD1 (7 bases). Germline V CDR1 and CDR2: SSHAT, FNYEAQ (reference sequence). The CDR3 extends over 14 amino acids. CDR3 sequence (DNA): TGTGCTAGCAGCTTAGGCGGGACAGAGGACGAGCAGTACTTC. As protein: CASSLGGTEDEQYF.

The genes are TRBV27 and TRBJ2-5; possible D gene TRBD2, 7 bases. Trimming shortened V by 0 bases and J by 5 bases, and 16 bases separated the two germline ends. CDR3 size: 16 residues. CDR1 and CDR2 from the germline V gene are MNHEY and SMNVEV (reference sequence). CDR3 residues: CASSLSGGGYSETQYF. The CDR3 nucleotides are TGTGCCAGCAGTTTATCGGGAGGGGGTTATAGCGAGACCCAGTACTTC.

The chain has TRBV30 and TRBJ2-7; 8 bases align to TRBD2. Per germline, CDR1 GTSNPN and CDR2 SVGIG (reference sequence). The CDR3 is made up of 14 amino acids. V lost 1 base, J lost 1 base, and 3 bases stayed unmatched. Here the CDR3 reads CAWSAIAGSYEQYF. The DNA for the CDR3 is TGTGCCTGGAGTGCAATAGCGGGATCCTACGAGCAGTACTTC.

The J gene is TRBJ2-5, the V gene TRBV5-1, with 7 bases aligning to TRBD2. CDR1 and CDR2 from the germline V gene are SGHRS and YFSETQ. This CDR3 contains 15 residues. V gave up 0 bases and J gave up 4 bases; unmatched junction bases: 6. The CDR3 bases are TGCGCCAGCAGCTTGGTAGGTCCGGGAGGAGAGACCCAGTACTTC. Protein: CASSLVGPGGETQYF. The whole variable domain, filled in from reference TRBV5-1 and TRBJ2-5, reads KAGVTQTPRYLIKTRGQQVTLSCSPISGHRSVSWYQQTPGQGLQFLFEYFSETQRNKGNFPGRFSGRQFSNSRSEMNVSTLELGDSALYLCASSLVGPGGETQYFGPGTRLLVL.

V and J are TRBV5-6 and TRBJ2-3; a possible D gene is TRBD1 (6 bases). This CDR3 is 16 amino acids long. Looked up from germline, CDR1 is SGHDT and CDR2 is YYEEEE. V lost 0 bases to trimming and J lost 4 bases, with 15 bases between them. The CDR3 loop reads CASSLVGTGKADTQYF. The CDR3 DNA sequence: TGTGCCAGCAGCTTGGTGGGTACAGGGAAGGCAGATACGCAGTATTTT.

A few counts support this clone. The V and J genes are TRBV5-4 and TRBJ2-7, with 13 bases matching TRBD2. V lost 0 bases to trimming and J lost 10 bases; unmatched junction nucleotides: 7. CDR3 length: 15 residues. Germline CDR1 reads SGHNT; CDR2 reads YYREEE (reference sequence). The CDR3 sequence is CASSLGLAGGAGQYF. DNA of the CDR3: TGTGCCAGCAGCTTGGGACTAGCGGGAGGCGCCGGTCAGTACTTC.

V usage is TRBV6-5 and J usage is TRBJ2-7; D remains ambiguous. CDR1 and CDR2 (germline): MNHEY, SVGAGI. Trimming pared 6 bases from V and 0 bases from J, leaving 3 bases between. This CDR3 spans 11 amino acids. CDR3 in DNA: TGTGCCAGCAGCATCTCCTACGAGCAGTACTTC. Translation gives CASSISYEQYF.

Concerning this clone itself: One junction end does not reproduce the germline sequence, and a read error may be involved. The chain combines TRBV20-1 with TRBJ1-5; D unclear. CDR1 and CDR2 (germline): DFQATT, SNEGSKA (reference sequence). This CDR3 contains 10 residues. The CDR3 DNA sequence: TGCAGTGCTAGATGTCAGTCCCAGCATTTT. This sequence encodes CSARCQSQHF.

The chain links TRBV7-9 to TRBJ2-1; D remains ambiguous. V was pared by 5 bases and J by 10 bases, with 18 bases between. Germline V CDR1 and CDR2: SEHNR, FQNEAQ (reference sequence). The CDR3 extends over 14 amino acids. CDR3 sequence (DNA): TGTGCCAGCAGCCCCCAGGCCGGAATCGAAGAGCAGTTCTTC. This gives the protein CASSPQAGIEEQFF.

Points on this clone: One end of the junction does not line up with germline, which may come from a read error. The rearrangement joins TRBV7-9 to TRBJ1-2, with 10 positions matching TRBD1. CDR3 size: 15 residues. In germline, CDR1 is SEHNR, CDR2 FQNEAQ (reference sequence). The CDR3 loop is CASSSTGTGVDGHTF. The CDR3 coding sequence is TGTGCCAGCAGCTCAACTGGGACAGGGGTGGATGGCCACACCTTC.

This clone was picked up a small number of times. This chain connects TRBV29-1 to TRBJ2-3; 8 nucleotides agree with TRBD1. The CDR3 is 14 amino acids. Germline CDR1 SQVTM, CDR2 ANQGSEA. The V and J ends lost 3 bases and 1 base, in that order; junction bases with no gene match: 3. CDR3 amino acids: CSVETGAGTDTQYF. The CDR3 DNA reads TGCAGCGTTGAGACAGGGGCGGGCACAGATACGCAGTATTTT.

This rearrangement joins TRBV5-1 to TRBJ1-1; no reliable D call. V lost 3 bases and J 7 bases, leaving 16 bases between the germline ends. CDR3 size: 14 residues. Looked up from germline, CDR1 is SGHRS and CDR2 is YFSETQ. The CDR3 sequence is CASSSASRQNEAFF. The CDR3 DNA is TGCGCCAGCAGCTCGGCCTCGAGACAAAATGAAGCTTTCTTT.

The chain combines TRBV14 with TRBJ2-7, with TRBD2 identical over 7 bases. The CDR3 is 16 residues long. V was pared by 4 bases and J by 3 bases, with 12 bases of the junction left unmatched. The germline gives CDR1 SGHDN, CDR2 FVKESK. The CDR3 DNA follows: TGTGCCAGCAGCCGGAGGGATGGGGGGGATAACTACGAGCAGTACTTC. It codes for CASSRRDGGDNYEQYF.

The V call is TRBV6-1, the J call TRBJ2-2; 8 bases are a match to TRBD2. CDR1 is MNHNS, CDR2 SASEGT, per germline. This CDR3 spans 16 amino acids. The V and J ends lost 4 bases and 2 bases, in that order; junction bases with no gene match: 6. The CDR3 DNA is TGTGCCAGCAGTGCATCTAGCGGGCTTAACACCGGGGAGCTGTTTTTT. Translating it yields CASSASSGLNTGELFF.